This TCR beta chain was captured by sequencing in a study of CD8+CD57+ T cells in acquired aplastic anemia. Study in general: Sorted CD4+ and CD8+ cells gave an average of approximately 3.4 ug of DNA. Healthy donors had, on average, approximately 9.9 million reads for their CD4+ cells.

Overall study findings and caveats: Overlap between patients and controls comprised 25 to 30 CD8+ CDR3 sequences. Significance was not reached for CD8+ Simpson's diversity between patients and controls.

As concerns this clonotype: Its antigen remains unidentified. The junction differs from germline at one of its ends, possibly a read error.

The study profiled TCR beta VDJ and CDR3 using genomic DNA as template. TCRdb reprocessed the reads via MiXCR and lists one record per CDR3 protein. The sample contains 400,000 to 450,000 distinct CDR3 sequences, 65% to 80% of which appear only once. Germline-derived CDR1 and CDR2 are SGHTA and FQGTGA. This CDR3 comprises 14 residues. The V gene is TRBV7-3, the J gene TRBJ2-7; the D is unclear. The sequenced sample consisted of sorted CD4+, CD8+, or CD8+CD57+ T cells (not recorded which) from PBMCs. This TCR was recovered from a human donor in good health, serving as a control. CDR3 residues: CASSLGLVDNTQSF. For the CDR3, the DNA is TGTGCCAGCAGCTTAGGGTTAGTGGATAACACGCAATCTTTC.